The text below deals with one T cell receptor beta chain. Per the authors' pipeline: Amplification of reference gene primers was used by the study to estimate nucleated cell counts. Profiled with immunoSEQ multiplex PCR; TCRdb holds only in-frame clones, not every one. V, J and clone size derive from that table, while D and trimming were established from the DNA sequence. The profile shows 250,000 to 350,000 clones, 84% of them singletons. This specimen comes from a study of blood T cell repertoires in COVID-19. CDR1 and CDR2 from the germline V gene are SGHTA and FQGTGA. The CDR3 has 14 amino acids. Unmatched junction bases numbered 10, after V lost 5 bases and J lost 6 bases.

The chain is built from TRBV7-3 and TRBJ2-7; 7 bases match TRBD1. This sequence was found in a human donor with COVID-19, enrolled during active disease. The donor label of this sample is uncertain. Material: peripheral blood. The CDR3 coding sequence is TGTGCCAGCAGCAATGACAGGGCCGCTCGCGAGCAGTACTTC. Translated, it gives CASSNDRAAREQYF.